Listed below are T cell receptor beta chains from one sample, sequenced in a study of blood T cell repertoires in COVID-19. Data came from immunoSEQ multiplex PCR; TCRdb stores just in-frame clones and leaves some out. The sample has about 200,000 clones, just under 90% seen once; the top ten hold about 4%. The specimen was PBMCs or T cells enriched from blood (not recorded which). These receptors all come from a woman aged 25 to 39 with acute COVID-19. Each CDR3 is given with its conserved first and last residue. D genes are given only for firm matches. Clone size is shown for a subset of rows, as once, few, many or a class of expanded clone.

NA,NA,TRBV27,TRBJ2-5,CASSIDRRKTQYF,TGTGCCAGCAGTATCGACAGGCGAAAGACCCAGTACTTC
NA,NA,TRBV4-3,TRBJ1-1,CASSQVVRNTEAFF,TGCGCCAGCAGCCAAGTAGTCCGGAACACTGAAGCTTTCTTT
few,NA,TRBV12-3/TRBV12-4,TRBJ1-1,CASSKGVTTEAFF,TGTGCCAGCAGCAAGGGGGTTACCACTGAAGCTTTCTTT
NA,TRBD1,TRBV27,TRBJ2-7,CASQPPGQGTTPTSLERREQYF,TGTGCCAGCCAGCCACCGGGACAGGGAACGACTCCGACTAGCCTGGAGCGGCGCGAGCAGTACTTC
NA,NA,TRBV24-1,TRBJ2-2,CATSDPATAAGELFF,TGTGCCACCAGTGATCCTGCCACTGCGGCCGGGGAGCTGTTTTTT
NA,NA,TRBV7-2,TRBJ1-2,CASSLFVTGSKYGYTF,TGTGCCAGCAGCTTATTCGTCACCGGGTCTAAGTATGGCTACACCTTC
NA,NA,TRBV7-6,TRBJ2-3,CASSLVGRGTDTQYF,TGTGCCAGCAGCTTAGTGGGCAGAGGGACAGATACGCAGTATTTT
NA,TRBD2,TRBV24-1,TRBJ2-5,CATSDIAGDVQETQYF,TGTGCCACCAGTGATATAGCGGGGGACGTCCAAGAGACCCAGTACTTC
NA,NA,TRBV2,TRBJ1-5,CASSVQDLGNQPQHF,TGTGCCAGCAGTGTACAGGATTTGGGCAATCAGCCCCAGCATTTT
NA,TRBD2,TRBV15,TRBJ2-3,CATSSGLAGGLSDTDTQYF,TGTGCCACCAGCTCAGGACTAGCGGGGGGGCTCTCTGACACAGATACGCAGTATTTT
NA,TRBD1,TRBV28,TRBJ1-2,CASSPGGYYGYTF,TGTGCCAGCAGTCCAGGGGGCTACTATGGCTACACCTTC
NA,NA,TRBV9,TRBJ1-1,CASSVADTRWEAFF,TGTGCCAGCAGCGTAGCGGACACCCGTTGGGAAGCTTTCTTT
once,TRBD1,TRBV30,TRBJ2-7,CAWTMDRNYEQYF,TGTGCCTGGACCATGGACAGGAACTACGAGCAGTACTTC
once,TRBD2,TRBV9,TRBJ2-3,CASSVEASGGADTQYF,TGTGCCAGCAGCGTAGAGGCTAGCGGGGGGGCAGATACGCAGTATTTT
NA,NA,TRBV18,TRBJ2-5,CASSLYKIDQETQYF,TGTGCCAGCTCACTATATAAGATAGATCAAGAGACCCAGTACTTC
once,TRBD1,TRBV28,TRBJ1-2,CASRSGQIYGYTF,TGTGCCAGCAGATCGGGACAGATCTATGGCTACACCTTC
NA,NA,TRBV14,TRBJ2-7,CASSRSRHSYEQYF,TGTGCCAGCAGCCGGTCGCGACACTCCTACGAGCAGTACTTC
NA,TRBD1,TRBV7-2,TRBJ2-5,CASSLGAGGGETQYF,TGTGCCAGCAGCTTAGGGGCAGGGGGCGGTGAGACCCAGTACTTC
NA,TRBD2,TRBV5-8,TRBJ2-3,CASSLGETSGGTDTQYF,TGTGCCAGCAGCTTGGGTGAGACTAGCGGGGGCACAGATACGCAGTATTTT
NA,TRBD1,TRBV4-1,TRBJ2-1,CASSQGTGGQFF,TGCGCCAGCAGCCAGGGGACAGGGGGACAGTTCTTC
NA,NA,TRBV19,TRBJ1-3,CASSWASGNTIYF,TGTGCCAGTAGTTGGGCCTCTGGAAACACCATATATTTT
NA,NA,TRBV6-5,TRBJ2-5,CASRVRMVETQYF,TGTGCCAGCAGAGTGAGGATGGTGGAGACCCAGTACTTC
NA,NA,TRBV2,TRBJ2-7,CASREPGHFSYEQYF,TGTGCCAGCAGAGAACCGGGACACTTCTCCTACGAGCAGTACTTC
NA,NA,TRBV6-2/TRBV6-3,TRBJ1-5,CASSYGRQPQHF,TGTGCCAGCAGTTACGGGCGTCAGCCCCAGCATTTT
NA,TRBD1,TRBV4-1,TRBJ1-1,CASSQVGYLDRGSTEAFF,TGCGCCAGCAGCCAAGTGGGGTATTTGGACAGGGGAAGCACTGAAGCTTTCTTT
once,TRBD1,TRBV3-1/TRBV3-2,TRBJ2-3,CASSPRTGALPLTDTQYF,TGTGCCAGCAGCCCTCGGACAGGGGCGCTACCTCTCACAGATACGCAGTATTTT
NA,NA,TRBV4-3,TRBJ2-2,CASSPQGTGELFF,TGCGCCAGCAGCCCCCAGGGGACCGGGGAGCTGTTTTTT
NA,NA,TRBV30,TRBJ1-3,CAWSVGSRTAASGNTIYF,TGTGCCTGGAGTGTTGGGAGTAGGACAGCCGCCTCTGGAAACACCATATATTTT
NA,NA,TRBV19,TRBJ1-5,CASSISRSNQPQHF,TGTGCCAGTAGTATATCCAGGTCCAATCAGCCCCAGCATTTT
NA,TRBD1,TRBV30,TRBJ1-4,CAWSVGGQGGEKLFF,TGTGCCTGGAGTGTTGGGGGACAGGGTGGTGAAAAACTGTTTTTT
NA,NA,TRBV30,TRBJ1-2,CAWMQGMGDGYTF,TGTGCCTGGATGCAGGGTATGGGCGATGGCTACACCTTC
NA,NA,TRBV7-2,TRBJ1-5,CASSFTADQPQHF,TGTGCCAGCAGCTTTACGGCGGATCAGCCCCAGCATTTT
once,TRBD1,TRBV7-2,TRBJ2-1,CASSGTGGAGAVNEQFF,TGTGCCAGCAGCGGTACAGGGGGCGCGGGGGCGGTGAATGAGCAGTTCTTC
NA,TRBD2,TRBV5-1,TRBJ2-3,CTSSSQLAGATDTQYF,TGCACCAGCAGCTCTCAACTAGCGGGGGCGACAGATACGCAGTATTTT
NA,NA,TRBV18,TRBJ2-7,CASSPRGLPVSYEQYF,TGTGCCAGCTCACCACGGGGCCTACCCGTCTCCTACGAGCAGTACTTC
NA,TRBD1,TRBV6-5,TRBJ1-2,CATTKRDRDGYTF,TGTGCCACCACGAAGCGAGACAGGGATGGCTACACCTTC
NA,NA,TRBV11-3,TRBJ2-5,CASSLDSGPQETQYF,TGTGCCAGCAGCTTAGACAGCGGGCCACAAGAGACCCAGTACTTC
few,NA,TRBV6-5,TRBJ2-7,CASSFSGLSSSYEQYF,TGTGCCAGCAGTTTCTCCGGGTTATCGAGCTCCTACGAGCAGTACTTC
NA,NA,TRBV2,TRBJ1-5,CASRGDINQPQHF,TGTGCCAGCCGGGGGGACATCAATCAGCCCCAGCATTTT
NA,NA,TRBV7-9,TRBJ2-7,CASSFYGQGRDEQYF,TGTGCCAGCAGCTTTTATGGCCAGGGGAGGGACGAGCAGTACTTC
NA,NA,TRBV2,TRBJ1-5,CASSATAGLNQPQHF,TGTGCCAGCAGTGCGACAGCAGGCCTAAATCAGCCCCAGCATTTT
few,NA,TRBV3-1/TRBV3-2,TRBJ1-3,CASSHQGSGNTIYF,TGTGCCAGCAGTCACCAGGGCTCTGGAAACACCATATATTTT
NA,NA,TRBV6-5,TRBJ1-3,CASSRGGVGNTIYF,TGTGCCAGCAGCCGCGGGGGGGTGGGAAACACCATATATTTT
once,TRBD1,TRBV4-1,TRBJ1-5,CASSQIVFRDRLNQPQHF,TGCGCCAGCAGCCAAATCGTGTTTCGGGACAGGTTAAATCAGCCCCAGCATTTT
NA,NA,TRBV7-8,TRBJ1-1,CASRGQRLNTEAFF,TGTGCCAGCAGAGGACAGCGACTGAACACTGAAGCTTTCTTT
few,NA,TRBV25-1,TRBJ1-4,CASSELTSGRGEKLFF,TGTGCCAGCAGTGAATTGACCTCGGGCAGGGGTGAAAAACTGTTTTTT
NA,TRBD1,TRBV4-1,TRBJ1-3,CASSPGTDVGNTIYF,TGCGCCAGCAGCCCCGGGACAGATGTAGGAAACACCATATATTTT
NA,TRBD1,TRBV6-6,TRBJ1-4,CASIPGQTNEKLFF,TGTGCCAGCATACCGGGACAGACTAATGAAAAACTGTTTTTT
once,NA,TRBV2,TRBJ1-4,CASSGREFEKLFF,TGTGCCTCTTCTGGCAGGGAATTTGAAAAACTGTTTTTT